These T cell receptor beta chains were read from a single sample in a study of shared clonotypes between healthy human individuals. Using immunoSEQ multiplex PCR, the repertoire was profiled, and TCRdb retains in-frame clones only, with some absent. The sample yields roughly 700,000 clones, 74% seen once. Sequencing was performed on memory CD4+ T cells sorted from blood. These receptors originate from a woman aged 25 to 45 in good health. The CDR3 runs from the conserved cysteine through the conserved F or W. The D gene is left open where the match is weak. Size is stated for part of the rows, as once, few or many counts, or as a class when the clone is expanded.

j_call clone_size d_call v_call cdr3_nt cdr3_aa
TRBJ2-3 . . TRBV19 TGTGCCAGTAGTGGGCTGAGTGCTGATACGCAGTATTTT CASSGLSADTQYF
TRBJ1-1 . . TRBV29-1 TGCAGCGCGACGGGGGAAGCCTCGTTCACTGAAGCTTTCTTT CSATGEASFTEAFF
TRBJ2-1 . TRBD2 TRBV5-1 TGCGCCAGCGGCCCCGGGACTAGCGGCATTGAGCAGTTCTTC CASGPGTSGIEQFF
TRBJ1-5 . . TRBV6-5 TGTGCCAGCAGTTCCGTCGGGGGCGCAAATCAGCCCCAGCATTTT CASSSVGGANQPQHF
TRBJ2-7 . TRBD1 TRBV6-5 TGTGCCAGCAGTTGGGACAGGGGCTACGAGCAGTACTTC CASSWDRGYEQYF
TRBJ2-7 . TRBD2 TRBV5-1 TGCGCCAGCAAAAGGACTAGCGGCCCTTACGAGCAGTACTTC CASKRTSGPYEQYF
TRBJ1-5 . TRBD1 TRBV19 TGTGCCAGTAGTCTCGACTGGACAGGGAATAGCAATCAGCCCCAGCATTTT CASSLDWTGNSNQPQHF
TRBJ1-2 . . TRBV27 TGTGCCAGCAGTTTTCGGGTCGGACTACGCTATGGCTACACCTTC CASSFRVGLRYGYTF
TRBJ2-4 . . TRBV6-1 TGTGCCAGCAGTGGCGGGAGGACAGGGCTGTCCAAAAACATTCAGTACTTC CASSGGRTGLSKNIQYF
TRBJ1-5 few TRBD1 TRBV6-5 TGTGCCAGCAGCCGGACAGGGGGCAATCAGCCCCAGCATTTT CASSRTGGNQPQHF
TRBJ1-4 . TRBD1 TRBV9 TGTGCCAGCAGCGAGACAGACAGGGTCGTCAATGAAAAACTGTTTTTT CASSETDRVVNEKLFF
TRBJ2-1 . TRBD2 TRBV28 TGTGCCAGCAGTTTAGGACTAGCGGGGGAATACAATGAGCAGTTCTTC CASSLGLAGEYNEQFF
TRBJ1-2 . . TRBV27 TGTGCCAGCAGGACCGTCCTTGGCTACACCTTC CASRTVLGYTF
TRBJ2-3 . . TRBV4-1 TGCGCCAGCAGCCAAGTTACCTTGAGCCGAAGCACAGATACGCAGTATTTT CASSQVTLSRSTDTQYF
TRBJ1-4 . . TRBV6-6 TGTGCCAGCAGTTACTCGAAGGGCAACCAGGGTGAAAAACTGTTTTTT CASSYSKGNQGEKLFF
TRBJ1-3 . . TRBV28 TGTGCCAGCAACCTAGCAGGGGCGGGAAACACCATATATTTT CASNLAGAGNTIYF
TRBJ2-4 few TRBD1 TRBV7-8 TGTGCCAGCAGCTTAAACCAGGGGGCTTCCAAAAACATTCAGTACTTC CASSLNQGASKNIQYF
TRBJ2-1 . . TRBV6-5 TGTGCCATCAGTGAAGTGAGGGGGAGTGAGCAGTTCTTC CAISEVRGSEQFF
TRBJ2-7 . . TRBV18 TGTGCCAGCTCCCAAGCGCCTCGAAACTACGAGCAGTACTTC CASSQAPRNYEQYF
TRBJ2-7 . . TRBV28 TGTGCCAGCAGGGAGGGGACCAACCACGAGCAGTACTTC CASREGTNHEQYF
TRBJ2-3 . . TRBV7-2 TGTGCGACCGCAAGGGGGGAGTGGATCACAGATACGCAGTATTTT CATARGEWITDTQYF
TRBJ2-1 few TRBD2 TRBV29-1 TGCAGCGTTGAGACTAGCGGGGGGTACAATGAGCAGTTCTTC CSVETSGGYNEQFF
TRBJ2-7 . TRBD1 TRBV28 TGTGCCAGCAGACAGGGGACCTACGAGCAGTACTTC CASRQGTYEQYF
TRBJ1-4 . TRBD1 TRBV2 TGTGCCAGCAGTGATGGGACAGGGTTCAATGAAAAACTGTTTTTT CASSDGTGFNEKLFF
TRBJ2-7 . TRBD1 TRBV2 TGTGCCAGCTCGCCCGGGACAGGACCATACGAGCAGTACTTC CASSPGTGPYEQYF
TRBJ1-1 . TRBD1 TRBV4-1 TGCGCCAGCAGCCAAAGAAGGACAGGGCGGGCTGAAGCTTTCTTT CASSQRRTGRAEAFF
TRBJ2-7 many . TRBV5-6 TGTGCCAGCAGCTATTCCGGGACGTACGAGCAGTACTTC CASSYSGTYEQYF
TRBJ2-7 . . TRBV28 TGTGCCAGCAGTTCACAGGGCCACCGCTACGAGCAGTACTTC CASSSQGHRYEQYF
TRBJ2-7 . . TRBV7-9 TGTGCCAGCAGCTCACCACCCGGGACACCTAGCTCCTACGAGCAGTACTTC CASSSPPGTPSSYEQYF
TRBJ2-1 . TRBD2 TRBV6-1 TGTGCCAGCAGTGAACGGGGGCTAGCGGGAGGCTACAATGAGCAGTTCTTC CASSERGLAGGYNEQFF
TRBJ2-2 few . TRBV14 TGTGCCAGCAGCCTTCTCCCCAGCGACACCGGGGAGCTGTTTTTT CASSLLPSDTGELFF
TRBJ1-1 . . TRBV14 TGTGCCAGCAGCCAAGCCAGGGCGTCCACTGAAGCTTTCTTT CASSQARASTEAFF
TRBJ1-2 once TRBD1 TRBV5-4 TGTGCCAGCAGCTTGGACAGGGGGTCATATGGCTACACCTTC CASSLDRGSYGYTF
TRBJ2-7 . . TRBV7-3 TGTGCCAGCAGCTTAAACCAGGGAATGGGCGAGCAGTACTTC CASSLNQGMGEQYF
TRBJ1-2 few . TRBV19 TGTGCCAGTAGTAACAACGGGGCGGCTGGCTACACCTTC CASSNNGAAGYTF
TRBJ1-3 . . TRBV7-6 TGTGCCAGCAGCTTTTTCGGGACCGCGAGCTCTGGAAACACCATATATTTT CASSFFGTASSGNTIYF
TRBJ2-5 . . TRBV5-1 TGCGCCAGCAGCCCCGGCAGAGAACAAGAGACCCAGTACTTC CASSPGREQETQYF
TRBJ1-2 . . TRBV19 TGTGCCAGTAGTATACGGACCCTCGGCTATGGCTACACCTTC CASSIRTLGYGYTF
TRBJ2-2 . . TRBV7-2 TGTGCCAGCAGCCCGTCATTAATAATTAGCGGGGAGCTGTTTTTT CASSPSLIISGELFF
TRBJ2-5 few . TRBV5-4 TGTGCCAGCAGCTTGTTGATGGGACAAGAGACCCAGTACTTC CASSLLMGQETQYF
TRBJ2-1 . TRBD2 TRBV9 TGTGCCAGCAGCCTGACAGCGGGAAACTACAATGAGCAGTTCTTC CASSLTAGNYNEQFF
TRBJ2-7 . . TRBV2 TGTGCCAGCAGAGCGGACAGTCCCTACGAGCAGTACTTC CASRADSPYEQYF
TRBJ2-2 . . TRBV11-2 TGTGCCAGCAGCTTAACCGGCGACGGGGAGCTGTTTTTT CASSLTGDGELFF
TRBJ2-5 . . TRBV5-4 TGTGCCAGCAGCTTCCCTAGCAATGCAGAGACCCAGTACTTC CASSFPSNAETQYF
TRBJ2-5 . . TRBV7-9 TGTGCCAGCAGCTTAGATTGGGGGGCAGAGACCCAGTACTTC CASSLDWGAETQYF
TRBJ2-7 once . TRBV4-2 TGTGCCAGCAGCCAGGGGAGCTCCTACGAGCAGTACTTC CASSQGSSYEQYF
TRBJ2-1 once TRBD1 TRBV27 TGTGCCAGCAGCTTAGACAGGGGGACCTACAATGAGCAGTTCTTC CASSLDRGTYNEQFF
TRBJ1-3 few . TRBV13 TGTGCCAGCAGCTCCCGCCCTCCCTGGACTGACTCTGGAAACACCATATATTTT CASSSRPPWTDSGNTIYF
TRBJ2-7 once . TRBV11-2 TGTGCCAGCAGCTTAGTGAGGACACGCTCCTACGAGCAGTACTTC CASSLVRTRSYEQYF